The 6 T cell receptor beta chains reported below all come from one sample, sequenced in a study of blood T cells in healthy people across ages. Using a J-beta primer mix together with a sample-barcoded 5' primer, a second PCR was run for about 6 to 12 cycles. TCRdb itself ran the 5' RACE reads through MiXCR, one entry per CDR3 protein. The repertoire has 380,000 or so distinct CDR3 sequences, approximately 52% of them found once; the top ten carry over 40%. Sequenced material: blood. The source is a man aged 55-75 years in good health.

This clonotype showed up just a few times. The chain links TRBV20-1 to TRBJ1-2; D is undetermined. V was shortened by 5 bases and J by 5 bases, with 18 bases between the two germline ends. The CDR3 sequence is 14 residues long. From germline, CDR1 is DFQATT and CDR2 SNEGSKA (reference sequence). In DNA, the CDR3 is TGCAGTGCTTGGGTGGCGGAGGAAGGGTATGGCTACACCTTC. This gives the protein CSAWVAEEGYGYTF.

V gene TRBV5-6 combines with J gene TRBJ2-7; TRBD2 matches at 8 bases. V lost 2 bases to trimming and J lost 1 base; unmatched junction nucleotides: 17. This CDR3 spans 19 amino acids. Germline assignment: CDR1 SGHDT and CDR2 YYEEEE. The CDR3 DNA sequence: TGTGCCAGCAGCTTCTGGACTAGCTCGCCGGTAATGAAGTCCTACGAGCAGTACTTC. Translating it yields CASSFWTSSPVMKSYEQYF.

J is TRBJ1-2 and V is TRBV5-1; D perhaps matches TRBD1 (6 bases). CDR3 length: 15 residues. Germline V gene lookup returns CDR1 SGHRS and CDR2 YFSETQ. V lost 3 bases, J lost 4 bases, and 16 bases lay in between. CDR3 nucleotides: TGCGCCAGCAGCTCCGTCAAAACAGGGAGCTATGGCTACACCTTC. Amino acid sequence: CASSSVKTGSYGYTF.

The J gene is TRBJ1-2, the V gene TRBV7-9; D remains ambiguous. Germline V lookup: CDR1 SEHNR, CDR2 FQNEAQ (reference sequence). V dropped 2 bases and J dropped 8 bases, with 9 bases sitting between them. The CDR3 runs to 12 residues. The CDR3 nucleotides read TGTGCCAGCAGCTTATTGGGTCGCGGCTACACCTTC. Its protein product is CASSLLGRGYTF.

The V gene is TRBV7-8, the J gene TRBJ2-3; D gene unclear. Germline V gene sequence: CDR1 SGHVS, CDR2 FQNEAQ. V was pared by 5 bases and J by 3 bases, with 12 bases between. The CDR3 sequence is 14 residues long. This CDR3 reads CASSPLLGTDTQYF. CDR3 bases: TGTGCCAGCAGCCCCCTTCTCGGAACAGATACGCAGTATTTT.

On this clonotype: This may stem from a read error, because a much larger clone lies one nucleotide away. The CDR3 region has the DNA TGTGCCAGCAGCCCCGTGGTAGCGGGGGACAATGAGCAGTACTTC. This translates into CASSPVVAGDNEQYF. The rearrangement joins TRBV7-6 to TRBJ2-1; 9 nucleotides agree with TRBD2. The J call may not be correct, given that the DNA end is closer to TRBJ2-7. The CDR3 spans 15 residues. The V gene's germline CDR1 is SGHVS and CDR2 FNYEAQ.